The source of this T cell receptor beta chain is a study of blood T cell repertoires in COVID-19. Across the whole study: COVID-19 samples, acute and convalescent, were from the United States, Italy and Spain. From T cells, B-cell-depleted T cells, or PBMCs came the material, which was cDNA or gDNA.

Per the original data handling: Cell counts per sample came from amplifying reference gene primers. Clones were sequenced by immunoSEQ multiplex PCR, and TCRdb holds only the in-frame ones, with some missing. The D gene and trimming were derived from the DNA, and the V and J assignments and clone size from that table. The repertoire holds a few hundred thousand clones, with 89% as singletons. This receptor was identified in a woman between 40 and 55 years old who had recovered from COVID-19. The specimen sequenced was peripheral blood.

CDR3 in amino acids: CASSQDSGGYNEQFF. The CDR3 DNA sequence: TGCGCCAGCAGCCAAGACAGCGGGGGGTACAATGAGCAGTTCTTC. V is TRBV4-1 and J is TRBJ2-1, with 9 bases fitting TRBD2. The germline CDR1 and CDR2 sequences are MGHRA and YSYEKL. The ends lost 0 bases at V and 4 bases at J; junction bases unmatched: 1. This CDR3 spans 15 amino acids.